A selection of T cell receptor beta chains follows, all from one sample in a study of cytomegalovirus exposure and HLA in healthy donors. Libraries were prepared by immunoSEQ multiplex PCR; TCRdb keeps only in-frame clonotypes and omits some of them. Of under 200,000 clones in the sample, 80% to 85% were seen once. Source material: PBMCs. The source of these receptors is a girl aged 2-9 years in good health and CMV-seropositive. Each CDR3 is given with its conserved first and last residue. D genes are given only for firm matches. Size values are once, few and many counts, or a class for expanded clones, and some rows have none.

j_call v_call clone_size d_call cdr3_nt cdr3_aa
TRBJ2-5 TRBV7-9 NA NA TGTGCCAGCAGCCCTGGGGACTGGGAGACCCAGTACTTC CASSPGDWETQYF
TRBJ2-3 TRBV29-1 NA TRBD1 TGCAGCGTTGGCCGGGCAGGGGGAGATGATACGCAGTATTTT CSVGRAGGDDTQYF
TRBJ1-3 TRBV6-4 NA NA TGTGCCAGCAGTGAACAGGGAGGGTCTGGAAACACCATATATTTT CASSEQGGSGNTIYF
TRBJ2-7 TRBV28 once TRBD2 TGTGCCAGCAGTTTTAGTTACGGTAGGCTAGCGGGAGTCTACGAGCAGTACTTC CASSFSYGRLAGVYEQYF
TRBJ1-5 TRBV28 NA NA TGTGCCAGCAGTTCCCCAGGGATCGGTCAGCCCCAGCATTTT CASSSPGIGQPQHF
TRBJ2-6 TRBV10-1 NA NA TGCGCCAGCAGTCCCAGGGGGGCTGGGGCCAACGTCCTGACTTTC CASSPRGAGANVLTF
TRBJ1-1 TRBV29-1 NA TRBD1 TGCAGCGTGGGACAGCTATTGAACACTGAAGCTTTCTTT CSVGQLLNTEAFF
TRBJ1-4 TRBV23-1 NA TRBD1 TGCGCCAGCAGTCATATTTTACAGGGGGCTAGTGAAAAACTGTTTTTT CASSHILQGASEKLFF
TRBJ1-1 TRBV4-2 NA NA TGTGCCAGCAGCCAATCCAGGAACACTGAAGCTTTCTTT CASSQSRNTEAFF
TRBJ1-2 TRBV6-1 few NA TGTGCCAGCAGTGCACAGGGAACTGGCTACACCTTC CASSAQGTGYTF
TRBJ2-7 TRBV29-1 NA TRBD1 TGCAGCGTGACGGACAGGACCTACGAGCAGTACTTC CSVTDRTYEQYF
TRBJ2-2 TRBV5-1 few TRBD1 TGCGCCAGCAGCTTGGCCGGGACAGCAAAACGGGGCGGGGAGCTGTTTTTT CASSLAGTAKRGGELFF
TRBJ2-7 TRBV30 NA NA TGTGCCTGGAGTTTTAGCCGGAGCCGCTACGAGCAGTACTTC CAWSFSRSRYEQYF
TRBJ1-2 TRBV6-5 once NA TGTGCCAGCAGAACAACAGGGACGAACTATGGCTACACCTTC CASRTTGTNYGYTF
TRBJ1-4 TRBV28 NA TRBD1 TGTGCCAGCAGCCGCGCCGGACAGGTGGAAGGTGAAAAACTGTTTTTT CASSRAGQVEGEKLFF
TRBJ2-7 TRBV5-6 NA NA TGTGCCAGCAGCTCCAACTACGAGCAGTACTTC CASSSNYEQYF
TRBJ2-6 TRBV5-1 few TRBD2 TGCGCCAGCAGCTTGCTCGCGGGAGTGCCTGGGGCCAACGTCCTGACTTTC CASSLLAGVPGANVLTF
TRBJ2-7 TRBV4-1 NA NA TGCGCCAGCAGCCTAAGGGGCGGGACCGATCCTTATCAATACGAGCAGTACTTC CASSLRGGTDPYQYEQYF
TRBJ2-7 TRBV30 NA NA TGTGCCTGGACCGGCCAGGGTGGCGAGCAGTACTTC CAWTGQGGEQYF
TRBJ2-2 TRBV28 NA NA TGTGCCAGCAGTTCGGGACAGAACACCGGGGAGCTGTTTTTT CASSSGQNTGELFF
TRBJ1-1 TRBV21-1 few NA TGTGCCAGCAGCTCCCCGCAGGTACTACGGGGGACTGAAGCTTTCTTT CASSSPQVLRGTEAFF
TRBJ1-5 TRBV4-1 NA NA TGCGCCAGCAGCCAAGTTTCACAGGCTCAGCCCCAGCATTTT CASSQVSQAQPQHF
TRBJ2-1 TRBV29-1 once TRBD1 TGCAGCGGACAGGGTATAGCCCTAGGCAATGAGCAGTTCTTC CSGQGIALGNEQFF
TRBJ2-2 TRBV28 NA NA TGTGCCAGCAGTCCTGGACTCGGCACCGGGGAGCTGTTTTTT CASSPGLGTGELFF